This T cell receptor (beta chain) was sequenced during a study of OX40 agonist ivuxolimab in advanced cancers. Study-wide context: Ivuxolimab, which targeted the costimulatory receptor OX40 (CD134), was an agonistic, fully human IgG2 monoclonal antibody. Intravenous ivuxolimab was administered to patients every 2 weeks at six dose levels: 0.01, 0.1, 0.3, 1.5, 3 and 10 mg/kg. Among the approximately 50 dose-escalation patients, approximately 20 had hepatocellular carcinoma, about 15 melanoma, 9 renal cell carcinoma and 9 head and neck cancer. In the dose-escalation cohort, 75% to 90% of patients were male, and the mean age was 60 years with a range of roughly 23 to 79. Patients were allowed to have had prior anti-PD-1, anti-PD-L1 or anti-CTLA-4 therapy, and less than 45% of the dose-escalation patients had previously received checkpoint inhibitors. Partial responses occurred in three dose-escalation patients: two with cutaneous melanoma and one with hepatocellular carcinoma. Peripheral TCRbeta sequencing aimed to test whether ivuxolimab altered TCR sequence diversity and caused clonal T-cell expansion. The monotherapy dose-escalation portion (N ≈ 50 patients) of the phase I ivuxolimab trial is reported in the paper. Findings and caveats that apply to the study as a whole: In the 0.1-3.0 mg/kg groups, partial responders were among the patients with the lowest normalized peripheral clonal expansion, particularly in CD8+ T cells. After ivuxolimab, CD8+ T cells had more expanded clones than CD4+ T cells on average. The antigen specificity of the clonally expanded peripheral T cells was not determined. Clonal expansion of both CD4+ and CD8+ blood T cells was observed from baseline to week 6 at doses 0.1 to 3.0 mg/kg. Low levels of normalized T-cell clonal expansion were also seen in some nonresponding patients.

The trial excluded patients who had a history of autoimmune disease or who were on systemic immunosuppression. Peripheral blood for TCR sequencing was collected from all dose cohorts at baseline, on cycle 4 day 1, and on cycle 7 day 1. The samples were drawn from a first-in-human, open-label, multicenter phase I dose-escalation trial of ivuxolimab. Adults with locally advanced or metastatic melanoma, renal cell carcinoma, hepatocellular carcinoma or head and neck squamous cell carcinoma were enrolled in the trial. Before TCR sequencing, CD4+ T cells and CD8+ T cells were sorted from peripheral blood as separate populations. On this clone: Its antigen is unknown. Per-base quality was not reported, and no clone a single base away is much larger than it.

Genomic DNA was isolated from the sorted cells so that the TCRbeta CDR3 region could be sequenced. TCRbeta CDR3 regions were sequenced using the immunoSEQ Assay. TCRdb stores this immuneACCESS table with in-frame sequences only. Part of the clones is absent; in the studies checked, under half of the shortfall reflects unresolved V genes, and no reason is known for the rest. The sample table shows roughly 70,000 clones, and over 80% are seen once. Over 4.5% of the sample is in the top ten clones. The CDR3 measures 14 amino acids from cysteine to phenylalanine. Here the CDR3 DNA is all that survives: 42 bases in frame from base 1. CDR1 and CDR2 (PRHDT, FYEKMQ) derive from the germline V gene (reference sequence). V lost 5 bases and J lost 3 bases; the stretch between them is 11 bases long.

The sequences come from CD4+ or CD8+ T cells sorted from blood, collected in a trial of the OX40 agonist ivuxolimab. Recombination joined TRBV13 with TRBJ1-3; matching of 5 bases hints at TRBD1 as the D gene. The sequence came from an adult with an advanced solid tumor such as melanoma, head and neck, liver or kidney cancer. The nucleotide sequence reads as follows: TGTGCCAGCAGCCTAGTAGGGGATGGAAACACCATATATTTT. It codes for CASSLVGDGNTIYF.